A single sample gave rise to the 24 T cell receptor beta chains below, sequenced in a study of T cell responses to AZD1222 COVID-19 vaccine (dated by TCRdb to the early 2020s). The library was built by means of the immunoSEQ multiplex PCR assay. This is the immuneACCESS table as TCRdb keeps it, with only in-frame sequences that have V and J called. A part of the clones is gone; compared with another copy, unresolved V genes explain less than half, and the rest is unexplained. The sample records about 140,000 clones, about 91% of which are singletons. Roughly 3.5% of the sample is taken by the ten largest. The sample's time point, from its label and the paper: about 28 days (+/-7) after the second vaccine dose. The material was peripheral blood, obtained 28 days after the second AZD1222 dose. The source is an adult who received the AZD1222 COVID-19 vaccine.

The V call is TRBV10-3, the J call TRBJ2-6; a weak D match, TRBD1 (6 bases). The germline V gene has CDR1 ENHRY and CDR2 SYGVKD. This CDR3 comprises 17 residues. V lost 1 base to trimming and J lost 1 base, with 11 bases between them. The DNA for the CDR3 is TGTGCCATCAGTGAGTTCTGGACAGTTTCTGGGGCCAACGTCCTGACTTTC. Residues: CAISEFWTVSGANVLTF.

Concerning this clone: The same CDR3 also results from other DNA sequences found in this sample. This chain connects TRBV15 to TRBJ1-2; D ambiguous. Germline assignment: CDR1 LNHNV and CDR2 YYDKDF (reference sequence). Trimming stripped 0 bases from V and 3 bases from J, with 5 bases between. This CDR3 comprises 13 residues. The CDR3 DNA reads as TGTGCCACCAGCAGAGATAGGGACTATGGCTACACCTTC. It translates to CATSRDRDYGYTF.

This sequence joins TRBV7-2 and TRBJ1-5; D remains ambiguous. There are 15 residues in the CDR3. Trimming shortened V by 5 bases and J by 0 bases, and 11 bases separated the two germline ends. Germline loops: CDR1 SGHTA, CDR2 FQGNSA. CDR3 sequence: CASSPDINSNQPQHF. The CDR3 DNA sequence: TGTGCCAGCAGCCCCGACATTAATAGCAATCAGCCCCAGCATTTT.

The CDR3 is CASSYSGTNLPGYTF. The CDR3 region has the DNA TGTGCCAGCAGTTACTCGGGGACAAATCTTCCTGGCTACACCTTC. J is TRBJ1-2 and V is TRBV6-5, with D possibly matching TRBD1 (6 bases). This CDR3 region has 15 residues. Per the germline V gene, CDR1 is MNHEY and CDR2 is SVGAGI. V was pared by 0 bases and J by 7 bases, with 15 bases between.

The V gene is TRBV3-1 (or the pseudogene TRBV3-2), the J gene TRBJ1-2; TRBD1 agrees at 9 bases. The germline gives CDR1 LGHDT, CDR2 YNNKEL (reference sequence). With V trimmed by 3 bases and J by 4 bases, 3 bases remained unmatched. The CDR3 covers 14 residues. The CDR3, as DNA: TGTGCCAGCAGCCAGGACAGGGGCTCCTATGGCTACACCTTC. Encoded protein: CASSQDRGSYGYTF.

This chain uses TRBV27 with TRBJ1-4, with 9 bases lining up with TRBD1. The germline V gene encodes CDR1 MNHEY and CDR2 SMNVEV (reference sequence). The V gene end was trimmed by 8 bases and the J gene end by 6 bases; junction bases not matched to a gene: 7. The CDR3 is made up of 14 amino acids. CDR3 sequence reads: CASGTGTGHEKLFF. In DNA, the CDR3 is TGTGCCAGCGGAACCGGGACAGGGCATGAAAAACTGTTTTTT.

The rearrangement joins TRBV7-3 to TRBJ2-3; D perhaps matches TRBD2 (6 bases). V dropped 0 bases and J dropped 5 bases, with 12 bases sitting between them. There are 15 residues in the CDR3. CDR1 is SGHTA and CDR2 is FQGTGA in the germline V gene. The CDR3 bases are TGTGCCAGCAGCTTAACGGGGGGACCAAGAGATACGCAGTATTTT. This codes for CASSLTGGPRDTQYF.

This clone was found once. CDR3 DNA: TGTGCCAGCAGTCCTCTTGGGGGGCCTGAAGAGACCCAGTACTTC. As protein: CASSPLGGPEETQYF. This chain connects TRBV28 to TRBJ2-5, with D perhaps being TRBD1 or TRBD2 (6 bases each). V lost 5 bases to trimming and J lost 3 bases, with 16 bases between them. The CDR3 has 15 residues. CDR1 MDHEN and CDR2 SYDVKM come from the germline V gene.

The chain is built from TRBV29-1 and TRBJ2-1; D might be TRBD1 (5 bases). Trimming stripped 7 bases from V and 4 bases from J, with 11 bases between. The V gene's germline CDR1 is SQVTM and CDR2 ANQGSEA. This CDR3 is built from 12 residues. CDR3 in amino acids: CSGSPGYNEQFF. The CDR3 DNA is TGCAGCGGTTCCCCAGGGTACAATGAGCAGTTCTTC.

As to this clone: Other DNA sequences of this sample code for an identical CDR3. This chain links TRBV4-1 with TRBJ1-5, with D hard to call. The CDR3 has 13 residues. Germline assignment: CDR1 MGHRA and CDR2 YSYEKL. With 0 bases removed from V and 5 bases from J, the gap between germline ends came to 5 bases. The CDR3 coding sequence is TGCGCCAGCAGCCAAGAGAGGGATCAGCCCCAGCATTTT. Protein: CASSQERDQPQHF.

The gene calls are TRBV28 and TRBJ2-6; D is tentatively TRBD1 or TRBD2 (5 bases each). With 2 bases removed from V and 3 bases from J, the gap between germline ends came to 8 bases. Germline-derived CDR1 and CDR2 are MDHEN and SYDVKM. The CDR3 runs 15 residues. DNA of the CDR3: TGTGCCAGCAGTTTAGCAGGGAGTGGGGCCAACGTCCTGACTTTC. Its translation is CASSLAGSGANVLTF.

The J gene is TRBJ1-5, the V gene TRBV7-2; TRBD1 matches 8 bases. CDR1 and CDR2 (germline): SGHTA, FQGNSA. CDR3 length equals 16 residues. V lost 2 bases, J lost 1 base, and 4 bases stayed unmatched. DNA of the CDR3: TGTGCCAGCAGCTTATCAGGGGGCGGCAGCAATCAGCCCCAGCATTTT. As protein: CASSLSGGGSNQPQHF.

This rearrangement joins TRBV9 to TRBJ2-5, with D perhaps TRBD1 (6 bases). V lost 3 bases to trimming and J lost 4 bases, with 16 bases between them. The CDR3 covers 15 residues. From germline, CDR1 is SGDLS and CDR2 YYNGEE. Here the CDR3 reads CASSATQGFGETQYF. The CDR3 region has the DNA TGTGCCAGCAGCGCCACCCAGGGGTTTGGAGAGACCCAGTACTTC.

This chain joins TRBV28 and TRBJ1-6, with 7 bases matching TRBD1. This CDR3 is 17 amino acids long. V shed 6 bases, J shed 6 bases, and the junction held 14 bases outside the gene matches. CDR1 is MDHEN, CDR2 SYDVKM, per germline. The CDR3, as DNA: TGTGCCAGCAGGGGCCCGGGACAGAGATTAGCTAATTCACCCCTCCACTTT. Its protein is CASRGPGQRLANSPLHF.

The genes are TRBV30 and TRBJ2-2; the D gene could be TRBD1 or TRBD2 (6 bases each). This CDR3 is built from 15 residues. V was cut by 5 bases and J by 5 bases, with 18 bases left in between. Looked up from germline, CDR1 is GTSNPN and CDR2 is SVGIG (reference sequence). The CDR3 DNA is TGTGCCTGGGGGGGGCCGGGACATCGAACCGGGGAGCTGTTTTTT. Protein sequence: CAWGGPGHRTGELFF.

The chain links TRBV27 to TRBJ2-3; no firm D call. The CDR3 runs 15 residues. CDR1 is MNHEY and CDR2 is SMNVEV in the germline V gene (reference sequence). V lost 6 bases and J 1 base, leaving 14 bases between the germline ends. The CDR3 region has the DNA TGTGCCAGCAGCCCCGATAGACACCGCACAGATACGCAGTATTTT. Its translation: CASSPDRHRTDTQYF.

This clone was picked up one time. The rearrangement joins TRBV5-1 to TRBJ1-4; D call uncertain. V lost 1 base and J lost 7, with 14 bases in between. The CDR3 covers 15 residues. The germline gives CDR1 SGHRS, CDR2 YFSETQ. The DNA for the CDR3 is TGCGCCAGCAGCTTGCGGGGAGGGTTCGGTGAAAAACTGTTTTTT. Its translation is CASSLRGGFGEKLFF.

The chain is built from TRBV10-2 and TRBJ2-2, with 11 bases lining up with TRBD2. Germline V gene lookup returns CDR1 WSHSY and CDR2 SAAADI. With 7 bases clipped from V and 4 bases from J, the junction kept 2 bases outside the gene matches. The CDR3 runs 14 residues. CDR3 sequence (DNA): TGCGCCAGCACCGGGACTAGCGGCACCGGGGAGCTGTTTTTT. This gives the protein CASTGTSGTGELFF.

This clone was seen a few times. J is TRBJ1-2 and V is TRBV27; possible D gene TRBD1, 6 bases. Germline CDR1 reads MNHEY; CDR2 reads SMNVEV (reference sequence). The CDR3 contains 14 residues. Trimming took off 5 bases at V and 3 bases at J, with 13 bases between the two ends. The DNA of the CDR3 is TGTGCCAGCAGTGATATCCAGGGGTACTATGGCTACACCTTC. Its protein is CASSDIQGYYGYTF.

The chain has TRBV6-6 and TRBJ1-3; maybe TRBD1 (6 bases). The germline CDR1 and CDR2 sequences are MNHNY and SVGAGI (reference sequence). The CDR3 totals 14 residues. V was shortened by 5 bases and J by 4 bases, with 12 bases between the two germline ends. The CDR3 loop reads CASSAQGRGNTIYF. The CDR3, as DNA: TGTGCCAGCAGTGCACAGGGTAGGGGAAACACCATATATTTT.

Concerning this clone itself: The sample has other DNA sequences that encode this CDR3 too. The V and J genes are TRBV30 and TRBJ2-3; 13 nucleotides line up with TRBD2. The germline V gene has CDR1 GTSNPN and CDR2 SVGIG (reference sequence). After removal of 5 bases from V and 4 bases from J, the junction contained 6 bases not matched to a gene. There are 15 residues in the CDR3. The CDR3 spells CAWSRLAGGPDTQYF. In DNA form, the CDR3 reads TGTGCCTGGTCCCGACTAGCGGGAGGACCAGATACGCAGTATTTT.

The chain joins TRBV6-5 to TRBJ1-5; D is unclear. CDR1 and CDR2 (germline): MNHEY, SVGAGI. V was clipped by 6 bases and J by 4 bases, with 10 bases between them. The CDR3 loop spans 13 amino acids. In DNA form, the CDR3 reads TGTGCCAGCAGCCCAGCGGGAAATCAGCCCCAGCATTTT. Encoded protein: CASSPAGNQPQHF.

J is TRBJ1-1 and V is TRBV24-1; the match to TRBD1 covers 9 bases. Germline V gene lookup returns CDR1 KGHDR and CDR2 SFDVKD. V was pared by 5 bases and J by 5 bases, with 14 bases of the junction left unmatched. The CDR3 contains 17 residues. As DNA, the CDR3 is TGTGCCACCAGTGGAACCGGGACAGGGACATATAGGACTGAAGCTTTCTTT. This encodes CATSGTGTGTYRTEAFF.

The rearrangement uses TRBV7-8 and TRBJ1-4; 7 bases are a match to TRBD1. With 5 bases clipped from V and 6 bases from J, the junction kept 12 bases outside the gene matches. The CDR3 is 16 residues long. From germline, CDR1 is SGHVS and CDR2 FQNEAQ. CDR3 amino acids: CASSPRDSIRDEKLFF. CDR3 in DNA: TGTGCCAGCAGCCCCCGGGACAGCATAAGGGATGAAAAACTGTTTTTT.